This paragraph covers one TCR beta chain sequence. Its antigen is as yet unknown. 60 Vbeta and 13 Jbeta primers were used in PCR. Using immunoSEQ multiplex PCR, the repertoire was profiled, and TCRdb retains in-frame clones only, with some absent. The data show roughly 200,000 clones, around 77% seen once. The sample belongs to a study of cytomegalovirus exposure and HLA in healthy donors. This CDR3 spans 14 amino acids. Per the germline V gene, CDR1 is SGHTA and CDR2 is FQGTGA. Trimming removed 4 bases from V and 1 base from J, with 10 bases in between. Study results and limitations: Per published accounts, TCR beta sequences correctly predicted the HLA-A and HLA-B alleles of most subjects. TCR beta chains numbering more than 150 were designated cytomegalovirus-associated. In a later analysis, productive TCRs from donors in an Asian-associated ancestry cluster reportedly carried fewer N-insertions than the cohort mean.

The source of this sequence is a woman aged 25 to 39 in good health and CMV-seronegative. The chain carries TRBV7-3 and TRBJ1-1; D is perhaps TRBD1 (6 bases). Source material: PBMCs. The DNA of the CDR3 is TGTGCCAGCAGCTCGGGACACCCGAACACTGAAGCTTTCTTT. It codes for CASSSGHPNTEAFF.